The present T cell receptor beta chain was sequenced within a study of T cell responses to AZD1222 COVID-19 vaccine. Profiling relied on immunoSEQ multiplex PCR, and the TCRdb table lists in-frame clones only, not all of them. Among 90,000 to 150,000 clones listed, roughly 90% were seen once. Germline-derived CDR1 and CDR2 are SGHRS and YFSETQ. CDR3 length equals 14 residues. In regard to this clone: The junction does not match germline at one end; this may be a read error.

The TCR originated in an adult who received the MenACWY meningococcal vaccine as a control. This chain joins TRBV5-1 and TRBJ2-7, with 10 nucleotides matching TRBD1. This specimen was peripheral blood, taken 28 days after the second dose of the MenACWY control vaccine. In nucleotides, the CDR3 is TGCGCCAGCAGCTGGGACAGGGGTACCTACGTGCAGTACTTC. Translation gives CASSWDRGTYVQYF.